Listed below are T cell receptor beta chains from one sample, sequenced in a study of radiotherapy plus CTLA-4 blockade in lung cancer. The protocol was immunoSEQ multiplex PCR, while the TCRdb copy is restricted to in-frame clones and leaves out a portion. The sample yields 53,000 or so clones, approximately 86% seen once. This specimen consisted of peripheral blood, obtained from a patient treated with radiotherapy plus ipilimumab. Receptors originate from a human donor with non-small cell lung cancer that progressed on radiotherapy plus ipilimumab. Some clones in this sample may be carry-over from other donors' samples. Both conserved end residues are part of each CDR3. A D gene is named only where the DNA matches it firmly. Expanded clones get a size class; other rows say once, few or many, or leave the size out.

j_gene | d_gene | abundance | v_gene | CDR3aa | CDR3nt
TRBJ2-2 | - | - | TRBV30 | CAWSAANTGELFF | TGTGCCTGGAGCGCGGCTAACACCGGGGAGCTGTTTTTT
TRBJ2-7 | TRBD1 | - | TRBV5-1 | CVSSLVGGQNSYEQYF | TGCGTCAGCAGCTTGGTAGGGGGCCAAAACTCCTACGAGCAGTACTTC
TRBJ2-2 | TRBD1 | few | TRBV7-9 | CASSPGQGETGELFF | TGTGCCAGCAGCCCGGGACAGGGGGAAACCGGGGAGCTGTTTTTT
TRBJ1-5 | - | - | TRBV9 | CASSPFRDTSNQPQHF | TGTGCCAGCAGCCCTTTCAGGGATACTAGCAATCAGCCCCAGCATTTT
TRBJ2-7 | - | - | TRBV19 | CASSIGYRAGDEQYF | TGTGCCAGTAGTATCGGTTACAGGGCTGGGGACGAGCAGTACTTC
TRBJ2-7 | TRBD1 | - | TRBV10-3 | CAIMWGQGSYEQYF | TGTGCCATCATGTGGGGACAGGGGTCCTACGAGCAGTACTTC
TRBJ2-1 | TRBD2 | - | TRBV28 | CASNTFLAGGPDEQFF | TGTGCCAGCAACACCTTCCTAGCGGGGGGGCCTGATGAGCAGTTCTTC
TRBJ1-2 | TRBD1 | - | TRBV19 | CASSIRGQGASFQGTF | TGTGCCAGTAGTATCCGCGGACAGGGGGCATCTTTTCAGGGAACCTTC
TRBJ1-5 | - | - | TRBV5-5 | CASSYDRTSNQPQHF | TGTGCCAGCAGTTACGACAGGACAAGCAATCAGCCCCAGCATTTT
TRBJ1-1 | TRBD1 | - | TRBV2 | CARQGAEGTEAFF | TGTGCCAGGCAGGGGGCGGAGGGCACTGAAGCTTTCTTT
TRBJ2-7 | - | - | TRBV2 | CASREGRPYEQYF | TGTGCCAGCAGGGAGGGGAGGCCCTACGAGCAGTACTTC
TRBJ1-1 | - | - | TRBV25-1 | CASSDPRVGMNTEAFF | TGTGCCAGCAGTGACCCCAGGGTGGGGATGAACACTGAAGCTTTCTTT
TRBJ2-3 | TRBD2 | - | TRBV7-2 | CASSLAGLAAGTDTQYF | TGTGCCAGCAGCTTAGCGGGACTAGCGGCGGGCACAGATACGCAGTATTTT
TRBJ2-1 | TRBD2 | - | TRBV2 | CASREPLLAIRHEQFF | TGTGCCAGCAGAGAACCGCTACTAGCGATTCGACATGAGCAGTTCTTC
TRBJ1-4 | - | - | TRBV28 | CASSFSGQALFF | TGTGCCAGCAGTTTTTCCGGCCAGGCACTGTTTTTT
TRBJ1-2 | TRBD1 | - | TRBV30 | CAWSEPATGSNYGYTF | TGTGCCTGGAGTGAACCGGCGACAGGGTCTAACTATGGCTACACCTTC
TRBJ2-7 | TRBD1 | - | TRBV6-5 | CASRSTGTGAYEQYF | TGTGCCAGCAGATCCACCGGGACAGGGGCCTACGAGCAGTACTTC
TRBJ2-7 | TRBD2 | - | TRBV7-2 | CASSSPAGGLAGEYEQYF | TGTGCCAGCAGCTCGCCTGCAGGTGGACTAGCGGGAGAGTACGAGCAGTACTTC
TRBJ1-5 | TRBD1 | - | TRBV27 | CASSFGQGIDQPQHF | TGTGCCAGCAGTTTTGGACAGGGGATAGATCAGCCCCAGCATTTT
TRBJ1-2 | - | - | TRBV29-1 | CSVLLNYGYTF | TGCAGCGTACTACTTAACTATGGCTACACCTTC
TRBJ2-3 | - | - | TRBV28 | CASATVRRTDTQYF | TGTGCCAGCGCCACGGTCAGGAGGACAGATACGCAGTATTTT
TRBJ1-2 | TRBD1 | - | TRBV6-5 | CASSFLAGGAYGHTF | TGTGCCAGCAGTTTCCTGGCAGGGGGCGCCTATGGCCACACCTTC
TRBJ2-3 | - | - | TRBV7-2 | CASSPFGRGASTDTQYF | TGTGCCAGCAGCCCGTTTGGGCGCGGGGCTAGCACAGATACGCAGTATTTT
TRBJ2-3 | TRBD2 | - | TRBV9 | CASSVGLDTDTQYF | TGTGCCAGCAGCGTGGGACTAGACACAGATACGCAGTATTTT
TRBJ1-2 | - | - | TRBV11-2 | CASSLTRGAYGYTF | TGTGCCAGCAGCTTGACGCGGGGGGCTTATGGCTACACCTTC
TRBJ1-3 | - | - | TRBV5-1 | CASTMNSFSGNTIYF | TGCGCCAGCACCATGAACAGCTTCTCTGGAAACACCATATATTTT
TRBJ2-6 | - | - | TRBV6-6 | CASYSSGANVLTF | TGTGCCAGCTACAGCTCTGGGGCCAACGTCCTGACTTTC
TRBJ2-3 | - | - | TRBV5-1 | CASSPEVRRSTDTQYF | TGCGCCAGCAGCCCGGAGGTTCGGAGGAGCACAGATACGCAGTATTTT
TRBJ2-1 | TRBD2 | - | TRBV7-2 | CASTNTLAGDSGQFF | TGTGCCAGCACCAACACACTAGCGGGAGACTCAGGTCAGTTCTTC
TRBJ2-5 | TRBD2 | - | TRBV12-5 | CASAGGGETQYF | TGTGCTAGTGCCGGGGGAGGGGAGACCCAGTACTTC
TRBJ2-7 | - | once | TRBV19 | CASSMSNRIPTYEQYF | TGTGCCAGTAGTATGAGTAACAGAATCCCTACCTACGAGCAGTACTTC
TRBJ2-3 | - | few | TRBV18 | CASSLGLGTDTQYF | TGTGCCAGCTCCCTGGGTCTAGGAACAGATACGCAGTATTTT
TRBJ2-5 | - | - | TRBV15 | CATSRGEGRGQYF | TGTGCCACCAGCAGAGGAGAGGGGAGGGGGCAGTACTTC
TRBJ2-5 | TRBD2 | - | TRBV7-2 | CASSLQGTSGSSGTQYF | TGTGCCAGCAGCCTTCAGGGCACTAGCGGGAGTAGTGGGACCCAGTACTTC
TRBJ2-7 | - | - | TRBV6-5 | CASSYRVVGGNYEQYF | TGTGCCAGCAGTTACAGGGTCGTGGGAGGTAACTACGAGCAGTACTTC
TRBJ1-2 | TRBD1 | - | TRBV27 | CASSPRGQEDGYTF | TGTGCCAGCAGCCCGAGAGGACAGGAAGATGGCTACACCTTC
TRBJ1-5 | - | - | TRBV30 | CAWSVPYGAQHF | TGTGCCTGGAGTGTTCCCTACGGAGCCCAGCATTTT
TRBJ1-2 | TRBD1 | - | TRBV11-2 | CASSSLLRDRGGNYGYTF | TGTGCCAGCAGCTCTCTTCTCCGGGACAGGGGAGGTAACTATGGCTACACCTTC
TRBJ2-2 | TRBD2 | - | TRBV5-4 | CASSTGLAGGPDTGELFF | TGTGCCAGCAGCACCGGACTAGCGGGAGGGCCGGACACCGGGGAGCTGTTTTTT
TRBJ2-5 | - | - | TRBV30 | CAWSGGRRETQYF | TGTGCCTGGAGCGGCGGGCGCAGGGAGACCCAGTACTTC
TRBJ2-3 | TRBD2 | once | TRBV5-1 | CASSLNVGGADTQYF | TGCGCCAGCAGCTTGAATGTTGGGGGGGCAGATACGCAGTATTTT